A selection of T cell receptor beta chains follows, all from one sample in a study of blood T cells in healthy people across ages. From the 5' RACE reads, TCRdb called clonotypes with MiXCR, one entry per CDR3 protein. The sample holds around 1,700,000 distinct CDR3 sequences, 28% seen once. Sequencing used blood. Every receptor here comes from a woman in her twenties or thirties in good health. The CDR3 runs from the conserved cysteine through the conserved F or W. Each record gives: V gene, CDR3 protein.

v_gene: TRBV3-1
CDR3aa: CASSRPHGTPLPEQYF

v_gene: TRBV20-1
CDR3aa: CSARLTGGGNQPQHF

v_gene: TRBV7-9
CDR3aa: CASSLANSGSPTKNIQYF

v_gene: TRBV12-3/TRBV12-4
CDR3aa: CASSPPSGGTGETQYF

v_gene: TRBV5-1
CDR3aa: CASSLAGQRTDTQYF

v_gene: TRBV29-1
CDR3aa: CSVDNSGGAGDTQYF

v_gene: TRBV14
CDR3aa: CASSQAGPSEKLFF

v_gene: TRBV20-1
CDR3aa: CSASPGPNRGSYEQYF

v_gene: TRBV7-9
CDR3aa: CASSFQPTDTQYF

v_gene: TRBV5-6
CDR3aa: CASSLVSEYGYTF

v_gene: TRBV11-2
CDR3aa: CASRQGDTGELFF

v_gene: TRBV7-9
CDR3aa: CASSTEAHGDEKLFF

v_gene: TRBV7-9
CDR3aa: CASSSSSESTQYF

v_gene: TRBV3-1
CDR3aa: CASSHYAGKETQYF

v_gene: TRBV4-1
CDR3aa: CASSRERGSDTQYF

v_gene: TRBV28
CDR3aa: CASSPRDYLRRDTQYF

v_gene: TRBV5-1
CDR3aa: CASSLEGGQGEQFF

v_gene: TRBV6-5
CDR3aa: CASSTQGFGGYTF

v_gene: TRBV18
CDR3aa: CASSPRRDNSGNTIYF

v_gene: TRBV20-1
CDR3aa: CSARLWASGYIETQYF

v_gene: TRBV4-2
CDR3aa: CASSRAFRGNGDTQYF

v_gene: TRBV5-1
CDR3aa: CASSFDVLSGANVLTF

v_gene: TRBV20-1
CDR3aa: CSASPADTQYF

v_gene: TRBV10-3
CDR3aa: CAISPNGGISGGGLAKNIQYF

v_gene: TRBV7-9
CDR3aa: CASSLTGIDTQYF

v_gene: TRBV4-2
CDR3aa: CASSQDEGGTGEAFF

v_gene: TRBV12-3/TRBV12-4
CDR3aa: CASSWPDGYTF

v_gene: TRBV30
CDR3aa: CAWSEKGSYGYTF

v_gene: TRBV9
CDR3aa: CASSVDLLRGEQFF

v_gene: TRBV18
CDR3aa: CASSPRPASGTNTGELFF

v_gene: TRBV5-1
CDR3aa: CASSLLAGTNEQFF

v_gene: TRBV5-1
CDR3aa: CASSLWDRGTREQYF

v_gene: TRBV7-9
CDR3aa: CASSWSISSYNEQFF

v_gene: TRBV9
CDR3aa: CASSRQDTGVLFF

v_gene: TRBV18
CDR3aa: CASSPPGFSLPDTQYF

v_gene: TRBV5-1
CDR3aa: CASSHGQSSTYEQYF

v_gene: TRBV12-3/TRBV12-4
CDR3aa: CASSLRFRATDTQYF

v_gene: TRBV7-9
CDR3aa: CASSDPTGASYEQYF

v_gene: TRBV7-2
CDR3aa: CASSAREGTGANVLTF

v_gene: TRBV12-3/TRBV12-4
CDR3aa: CASRATGNTEAFF

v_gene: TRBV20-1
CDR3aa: CSARGGARQPQHF

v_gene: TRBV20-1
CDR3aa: CSARDPQEGNQPQHF

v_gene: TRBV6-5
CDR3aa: CASGGGSPENEQFF

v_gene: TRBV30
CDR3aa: CAWSQPGYGYEQYF